This T cell receptor beta chain was profiled in a study of response to subunit inactivated influenza vaccine. Each CDR3 protein gets one entry after TCRdb re-called the RT-PCR reads with MiXCR. The table includes roughly 650,000 distinct CDR3 sequences, 15% to 18% detected once. This clonotype has only a few counts. Its antigen is undetermined. The V and J ends lost 2 bases and 8 bases, in that order; junction bases with no gene match: 6. The CDR3 is made up of 14 amino acids. Germline-derived CDR1 and CDR2 are SGHDN and FVKESK. Study conclusions and caveats: The authors offered the suggestion that each seasonal influenza vaccination recruits few new T cells.

Sample: PBMCs from blood, taken 12 days after vaccination. The chain carries TRBV14 and TRBJ2-1, with 7 bases matching TRBD2. The sequence was obtained from a man aged 50 to 59 who received an inactivated influenza vaccine. The CDR3 loop reads CASSQLGGMDEQFF. CDR3 in DNA: TGTGCCAGCAGCCAACTCGGGGGGATGGATGAGCAGTTCTTC.